The source of this T cell receptor (beta chain) is a study of T cells in women clearing cervical HPV infection. In the study overall: Cases' blood sampling followed lesion detection by median around 150 days (90 to 200). Whole-study results and caveats: Cases carried less TRBV6-7 than controls: about 0.1% versus 0.15%.

Average input was around 1,200 ng genomic DNA for immunoSEQ TCR beta CDR3 amplification. Assay used: immunoSEQ multiplex PCR; TCRdb lists only in-frame clones, some missing. Its table records about 41,000 clones. Worth noting for this clone: Its target is not known. The CDR3 end is not reached by the read, which stops 3 residues before it; the germline J gene fills it in.

The junction had 3 bases not matched to a gene; V was cut back by 6 bases and J by 4 bases. Germline assignment: CDR1 SNHLY and CDR2 FYNNEI. The CDR3 is 13 residues long. V is TRBV2 and J is TRBJ1-1, with 9 bases lining up with TRBD1. Specimen: blood buffy coat. The TCR was taken from a woman between 18 and 75 years old with a cervical HPV16 infection that either progressed to CIN3+ or cleared (not recorded which). CDR3 DNA, as far as it was read: TGTGCCAGCAGGGGACAGGGACCCACTGAA. This encodes CASRGQGPTE. The CDR3 in full is CASRGQGPTEAFF.